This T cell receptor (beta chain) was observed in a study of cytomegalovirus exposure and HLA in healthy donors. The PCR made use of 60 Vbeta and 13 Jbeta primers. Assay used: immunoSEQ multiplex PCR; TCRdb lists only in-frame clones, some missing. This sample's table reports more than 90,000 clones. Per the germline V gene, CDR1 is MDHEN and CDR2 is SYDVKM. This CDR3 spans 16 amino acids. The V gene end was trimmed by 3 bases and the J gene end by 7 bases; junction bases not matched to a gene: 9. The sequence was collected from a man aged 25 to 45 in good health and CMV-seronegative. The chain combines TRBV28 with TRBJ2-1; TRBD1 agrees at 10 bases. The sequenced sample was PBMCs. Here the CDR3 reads CASSFLDRGARNEQFF. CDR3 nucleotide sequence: TGTGCCAGCAGTTTCTTGGACAGGGGGGCGAGGAATGAGCAGTTCTTC.